Listed below are T cell receptor beta chains from one sample, sequenced in a study of T cells in Graves' hyperthyroidism and ophthalmopathy. Each CDR3 protein is one row after TCRdb ran MiXCR on the multiplex PCR reads. The table records over 650,000 distinct CDR3 sequences, over 15% of them present only once. Input material: blood. Receptor source: a man aged 18-30 years with Graves' hyperthyroidism. CDR3s include the opening cysteine and the closing phenylalanine or tryptophan. The D gene is left open where the match is weak. Expanded clones get a size class; other rows say once, few or many, or leave the size out.

CDR3nt: TGTGCCAGCAGTTTATCGATGGCGGGTCTAGGGTCACCCCTCCACTTT
CDR3aa: CASSLSMAGLGSPLHF
j_gene: TRBJ1-6
v_gene: TRBV27
abundance: .
d_gene: .

CDR3nt: TGTGCCAGCAGTGTTACGGGTGGGGCCGGGGAGCTGTTTTTT
CDR3aa: CASSVTGGAGELFF
j_gene: TRBJ2-2
v_gene: TRBV2
abundance: many
d_gene: .

CDR3nt: TGTGCCAGCAGCTTCAGCTACACCGGGGAGCTGTTTTTT
CDR3aa: CASSFSYTGELFF
j_gene: TRBJ2-2
v_gene: TRBV5-1
abundance: once
d_gene: .

CDR3nt: TGTGCCAGCAGCGGACAGACCTACAATGAGCAGTTCTTC
CDR3aa: CASSGQTYNEQFF
j_gene: TRBJ2-1
v_gene: TRBV6-1
abundance: many
d_gene: .

CDR3nt: TGTGCCGCCACGTTCTTCTACGAGCAGTACTTC
CDR3aa: CAATFFYEQYF
j_gene: TRBJ2-7
v_gene: TRBV30
abundance: many
d_gene: .

CDR3nt: TGTGCCAGCTCACCATATGCGACAGGGGATATTTCACCCCTCCACTTT
CDR3aa: CASSPYATGDISPLHF
j_gene: TRBJ1-6
v_gene: TRBV18
abundance: .
d_gene: TRBD1

CDR3nt: TGCAGCGTTGCCAGGGGGCAAGAGACCCAGTACTTC
CDR3aa: CSVARGQETQYF
j_gene: TRBJ2-5
v_gene: TRBV29-1
abundance: many
d_gene: TRBD1

CDR3nt: TGTGCCAGCTCACCAGGGTATCGAGGTCAGCCCCAGCATTTT
CDR3aa: CASSPGYRGQPQHF
j_gene: TRBJ1-5
v_gene: TRBV18
abundance: .
d_gene: .

CDR3nt: TGTGCCATCAGTGCGGGGACAGTGAATGAAAAACTGTTTTTT
CDR3aa: CAISAGTVNEKLFF
j_gene: TRBJ1-4
v_gene: TRBV10-3
abundance: .
d_gene: TRBD1

CDR3nt: TGTGCCAGCAGCCAAGGTGGTAGCGAGAATGAGCAGTTCTTC
CDR3aa: CASSQGGSENEQFF
j_gene: TRBJ2-1
v_gene: TRBV11-2
abundance: many
d_gene: .

CDR3nt: TGCAGTGCCTTAAGCGGGAGCTCCTACAATGAGCAGTTCTTC
CDR3aa: CSALSGSSYNEQFF
j_gene: TRBJ2-1
v_gene: TRBV20-1
abundance: many
d_gene: TRBD2

CDR3nt: TGTGCCAGCAGGGCCCAGCCCACCTCCTACGAGCAGTACTTC
CDR3aa: CASRAQPTSYEQYF
j_gene: TRBJ2-7
v_gene: TRBV2
abundance: many
d_gene: .

CDR3nt: TGTGCCAGCAGCGCCCGGGGCAGACAAGAGACCCAGTACTTC
CDR3aa: CASSARGRQETQYF
j_gene: TRBJ2-5
v_gene: TRBV9
abundance: .
d_gene: .

CDR3nt: TGTGCCTCCCTACAGGGGGCGGGAACTGAAGCTTTCTTT
CDR3aa: CASLQGAGTEAFF
j_gene: TRBJ1-1
v_gene: TRBV30
abundance: many
d_gene: TRBD1

CDR3nt: TGTGCCAGCAGCACCTTAGCGGGAGGGTCCTACGAGCAGTACTTC
CDR3aa: CASSTLAGGSYEQYF
j_gene: TRBJ2-7
v_gene: TRBV6-1
abundance: many
d_gene: TRBD2

CDR3nt: TGTGCCAGCAGTTTCAGGGCGGGGGCTTCCTACGAGCAGTACTTC
CDR3aa: CASSFRAGASYEQYF
j_gene: TRBJ2-7
v_gene: TRBV5-6
abundance: .
d_gene: .

CDR3nt: TGCAGTGCTAGAGAGGTTGCGTACGAGCAGTACTTC
CDR3aa: CSAREVAYEQYF
j_gene: TRBJ2-7
v_gene: TRBV20-1
abundance: many
d_gene: .

CDR3nt: TGTGCCAGCAGTTTCGGGCAGGGAAGTAATGAGCAGTTCTTC
CDR3aa: CASSFGQGSNEQFF
j_gene: TRBJ2-1
v_gene: TRBV12-3/TRBV12-4
abundance: many
d_gene: .

CDR3nt: TGCAGCGTGGACGGGACAGGGGGCTTGAACACTGAAGCTTTCTTT
CDR3aa: CSVDGTGGLNTEAFF
j_gene: TRBJ1-1
v_gene: TRBV29-1
abundance: many
d_gene: TRBD1

CDR3nt: TGTGCCAGCAGCGGGGAGGGCCGGGGCTACGAGCAGTACTTC
CDR3aa: CASSGEGRGYEQYF
j_gene: TRBJ2-7
v_gene: TRBV7-2
abundance: .
d_gene: TRBD2

CDR3nt: TGTGCCAGCAGTGACAACAGGGAGCTGGAGACCCAGTACTTC
CDR3aa: CASSDNRELETQYF
j_gene: TRBJ2-5
v_gene: TRBV12-3/TRBV12-4
abundance: .
d_gene: .

CDR3nt: TGTGCCAGCAGTTACTCCGCGTGGCAGGGAGGGTTCCACGAGCAGTACTTC
CDR3aa: CASSYSAWQGGFHEQYF
j_gene: TRBJ2-7
v_gene: TRBV6-6
abundance: many
d_gene: TRBD2

CDR3nt: TGTGCCAGCAGCCTGGGACTAACGAACACCGGGGAGCTGTTTTTT
CDR3aa: CASSLGLTNTGELFF
j_gene: TRBJ2-2
v_gene: TRBV3-1
abundance: many
d_gene: TRBD2

CDR3nt: TGTGCCAGTAATCCTGGAAACACCATATATTTT
CDR3aa: CASNPGNTIYF
j_gene: TRBJ1-3
v_gene: TRBV19
abundance: .
d_gene: .

CDR3nt: TGTGCCAGCAGTAGGCGGGACAGAGGATTGAGCAATCAGCCCCAGCATTTT
CDR3aa: CASSRRDRGLSNQPQHF
j_gene: TRBJ1-5
v_gene: TRBV6-2/TRBV6-3
abundance: .
d_gene: TRBD1

CDR3nt: TGTGCCAGCAGGATAACATGGGACACCGGGGAGCTGTTTTTT
CDR3aa: CASRITWDTGELFF
j_gene: TRBJ2-2
v_gene: TRBV6-1
abundance: many
d_gene: .

CDR3nt: TGTGCCAGCAGTGAATATGGACTAGGAGGTCGCAATGAGCAGTTCTTC
CDR3aa: CASSEYGLGGRNEQFF
j_gene: TRBJ2-1
v_gene: TRBV25-1
abundance: few
d_gene: TRBD2

CDR3nt: TGTGCCAGCAGGCCCTCCCCAGGGGAAGGGGGCACAGATACGCAGTATTTT
CDR3aa: CASRPSPGEGGTDTQYF
j_gene: TRBJ2-3
v_gene: TRBV6-1
abundance: .
d_gene: .

CDR3nt: TGTGCCAGCAGCTTAGGTCCGGGGGGCAATCAGCCCCAGCATTTT
CDR3aa: CASSLGPGGNQPQHF
j_gene: TRBJ1-5
v_gene: TRBV7-2
abundance: many
d_gene: .

CDR3nt: TGTGCCACCAGCACCTCCGAGACAGGGGAGTACGATGGCTACACCTTC
CDR3aa: CATSTSETGEYDGYTF
j_gene: TRBJ1-2
v_gene: TRBV15
abundance: few
d_gene: TRBD1

CDR3nt: TGTGCCAGCAGCTCTTACTCGGGGCAGTACTTC
CDR3aa: CASSSYSGQYF
j_gene: TRBJ2-7
v_gene: TRBV7-9
abundance: many
d_gene: .

CDR3nt: TGTGCCACCAGTGATTTTCCCGGACAGGGCCCCACAGATACGCAGTATTTT
CDR3aa: CATSDFPGQGPTDTQYF
j_gene: TRBJ2-3
v_gene: TRBV24-1
abundance: .
d_gene: TRBD1

CDR3nt: TGCAGTGCTAGAGTGGGCGGGGGGGGCACAGATACGCAGTATTTT
CDR3aa: CSARVGGGGTDTQYF
j_gene: TRBJ2-3
v_gene: TRBV20-1
abundance: many
d_gene: TRBD2

CDR3nt: TGTGCCAGCAGTTTATTGGGGCAGGTGCAGGACACCGGGGAGCTGTTTTTT
CDR3aa: CASSLLGQVQDTGELFF
j_gene: TRBJ2-2
v_gene: TRBV28
abundance: many
d_gene: .

CDR3nt: TGTGCCAGTAGGGGGGACAGCTTCTCCTACAATGAGCAGTTCTTC
CDR3aa: CASRGDSFSYNEQFF
j_gene: TRBJ2-1
v_gene: TRBV19
abundance: once
d_gene: TRBD1

CDR3nt: TGCAGTGCTAACGACAGGGGGGATTCACCCCTCCACTTT
CDR3aa: CSANDRGDSPLHF
j_gene: TRBJ1-6
v_gene: TRBV20-1
abundance: few
d_gene: TRBD1

CDR3nt: TGCAGTGCTAGCCCAGGGGTAATGACTGAAGCTTTCTTT
CDR3aa: CSASPGVMTEAFF
j_gene: TRBJ1-1
v_gene: TRBV20-1
abundance: many
d_gene: .

CDR3nt: TGTGCCAGCAGCTTGGCCGGGACGGCCATAAGCGAGCAGTACTTC
CDR3aa: CASSLAGTAISEQYF
j_gene: TRBJ2-7
v_gene: TRBV7-2
abundance: many
d_gene: .

CDR3nt: TGTGCCAGCTCACCAGGGATTATAGCGACTAGCGGGAGCTACGAGCAGTACTTC
CDR3aa: CASSPGIIATSGSYEQYF
j_gene: TRBJ2-7
v_gene: TRBV18
abundance: .
d_gene: TRBD2

CDR3nt: TGTGCCAGCAGCCAAGCTTCGCACTTCGAAGCTTTCTTT
CDR3aa: CASSQASHFEAFF
j_gene: TRBJ1-1
v_gene: TRBV14
abundance: few
d_gene: .

CDR3nt: TGTGCCAGCAGTCATTACTTTTTGGGAGGGGGCTACGAGCAGTACTTC
CDR3aa: CASSHYFLGGGYEQYF
j_gene: TRBJ2-7
v_gene: TRBV27
abundance: many
d_gene: .

CDR3nt: TGCAGTGCTAGAGAAGGGACAGCCCGGGACACAGATACGCAGTATTTT
CDR3aa: CSAREGTARDTDTQYF
j_gene: TRBJ2-3
v_gene: TRBV20-1
abundance: .
d_gene: TRBD1

CDR3nt: TGTGCCAGCCGGACAGTCAGGGTAACCGGGGAGCTGTTTTTT
CDR3aa: CASRTVRVTGELFF
j_gene: TRBJ2-2
v_gene: TRBV12-3/TRBV12-4
abundance: many
d_gene: .

CDR3nt: TGTGCCAGCGGTCAGACTTCCTACGAGCAGTACTTC
CDR3aa: CASGQTSYEQYF
j_gene: TRBJ2-7
v_gene: TRBV6-2/TRBV6-3
abundance: few
d_gene: .

CDR3nt: TGTGCCGTGCAAGGGGCCGGACTAGCGGTGGGTTACGAGCAGTACTTC
CDR3aa: CAVQGAGLAVGYEQYF
j_gene: TRBJ2-7
v_gene: TRBV10-3
abundance: many
d_gene: TRBD2

CDR3nt: TGTGCCAGCAGCACCAGGGGGACATTTGAAGCTTTCTTT
CDR3aa: CASSTRGTFEAFF
j_gene: TRBJ1-1
v_gene: TRBV6-1
abundance: .
d_gene: TRBD1

CDR3nt: TGTGCCAGCAGAAACGACAGGACGACTAGCACAGATACGCAGTATTTT
CDR3aa: CASRNDRTTSTDTQYF
j_gene: TRBJ2-3
v_gene: TRBV6-2/TRBV6-3
abundance: many
d_gene: .

CDR3nt: TGCGCCAGCAGCCAAGACCCGACAGGGAGTCAGCCCCAGCATTTT
CDR3aa: CASSQDPTGSQPQHF
j_gene: TRBJ1-5
v_gene: TRBV4-1
abundance: .
d_gene: TRBD1